The 2 T cell receptor beta chains given below trace back to one sample, sequenced in a study of early T cells in non-severe SARS-CoV-2 infection (dated by TCRdb to 2020 to 2022). The receptor library was made with 5' RACE. Sequencing used a NextSeq 500. Clones were called with MiXCR by TCRdb after fastp trimmed the public reads at Q25, and only in-frame beta chains were retained. When rows share a CDR3 protein, they turn into one entry using the most common DNA and genes. The sample records about 25,000 distinct CDR3 sequences, about 4.6% of which are singletons. About 10% of the sample rests with the top ten. Sequencing was done on a sample of whole blood. The receptors come from an adult who was a healthcare worker with PCR-confirmed SARS-CoV-2 infection or an uninfected control (not recorded which).

This clonotype was seen at least ten times. The chain is built from TRBV20-1 and TRBJ1-6, with D maybe TRBD1 (5 bases). Trimming removed 5 bases from V and 0 bases from J, with 11 bases in between. Per the germline V gene, CDR1 is DFQATT and CDR2 is SNEGSKA (reference sequence). This CDR3 has 15 amino acids. CDR3 protein: CSALDSNSYNSPLHF. For the CDR3, the DNA is TGCAGTGCTCTCGACAGCAACTCCTATAATTCACCCCTCCACTTT.

This clonotype has ten or more counts. V gene TRBV7-2 combines with J gene TRBJ2-5; the D gene is possibly TRBD1 (6 bases). Germline CDR1 SGHTA, CDR2 FQGNSA. Trimming left V 6 bases short and J 2 bases short, with 10 bases between. The CDR3 covers 13 residues. The CDR3 DNA reads as TGTGCCAGCAGGAAAGGGGGACAAGAGACCCAGTACTTC. Residues: CASRKGGQETQYF.